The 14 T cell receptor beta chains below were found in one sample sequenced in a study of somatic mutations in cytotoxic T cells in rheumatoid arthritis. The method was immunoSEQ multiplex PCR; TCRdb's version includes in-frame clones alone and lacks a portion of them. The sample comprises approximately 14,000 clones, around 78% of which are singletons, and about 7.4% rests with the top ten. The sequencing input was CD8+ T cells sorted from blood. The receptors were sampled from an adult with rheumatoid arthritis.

The CDR3 DNA reads TGTGCCAGTAGTCCCCTTAGGGGCAACGCAGATACGCAGTATTTT. Encoded protein: CASSPLRGNADTQYF. The chain recombines TRBV19 with TRBJ2-3; a weak D match, TRBD1 (5 bases). CDR3 size: 15 residues. V lost 5 bases and J lost 4, with 16 bases in between. Germline V lookup: CDR1 LNHDA, CDR2 SQIVND (reference sequence).

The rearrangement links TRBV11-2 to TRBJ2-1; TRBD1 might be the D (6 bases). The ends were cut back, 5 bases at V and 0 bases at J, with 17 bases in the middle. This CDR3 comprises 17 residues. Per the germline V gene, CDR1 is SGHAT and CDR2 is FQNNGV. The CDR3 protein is CASSQGIARSSYNEQFF. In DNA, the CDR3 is TGTGCCAGCAGCCAGGGGATAGCGAGGAGCTCCTACAATGAGCAGTTCTTC.

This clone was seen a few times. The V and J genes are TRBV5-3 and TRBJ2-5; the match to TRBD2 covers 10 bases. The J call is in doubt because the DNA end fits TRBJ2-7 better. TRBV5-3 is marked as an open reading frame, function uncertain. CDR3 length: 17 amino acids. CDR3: CARSLARTSGLSYEQYF. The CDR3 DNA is TGTGCCAGAAGCTTGGCCCGGACTAGCGGACTCTCCTACGAGCAGTACTTC.

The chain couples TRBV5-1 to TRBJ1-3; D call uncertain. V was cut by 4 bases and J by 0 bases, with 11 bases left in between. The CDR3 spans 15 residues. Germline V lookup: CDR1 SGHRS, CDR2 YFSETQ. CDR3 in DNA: TGCGCCAGCAGCCCCGACGGGAACTCTGGAAACACCATATATTTT. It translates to CASSPDGNSGNTIYF. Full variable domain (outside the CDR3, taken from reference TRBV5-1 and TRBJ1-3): KAGVTQTPRYLIKTRGQQVTLSCSPISGHRSVSWYQQTPGQGLQFLFEYFSETQRNKGNFPGRFSGRQFSNSRSEMNVSTLELGDSALYLCASSPDGNSGNTIYFGEGSWLTVV.

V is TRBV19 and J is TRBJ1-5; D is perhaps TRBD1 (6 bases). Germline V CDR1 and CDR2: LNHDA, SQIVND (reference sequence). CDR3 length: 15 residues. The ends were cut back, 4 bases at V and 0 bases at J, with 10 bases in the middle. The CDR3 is CASSRDINSNQPQHF. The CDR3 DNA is TGTGCCAGTAGTAGGGACATTAATAGCAATCAGCCCCAGCATTTT.

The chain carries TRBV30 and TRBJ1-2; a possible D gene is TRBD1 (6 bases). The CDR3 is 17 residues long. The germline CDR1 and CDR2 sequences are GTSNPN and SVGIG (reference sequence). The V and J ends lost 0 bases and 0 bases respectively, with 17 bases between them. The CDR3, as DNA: TGTGCCTGGAGTGTAGGGCCAGGACAGCATTCTAACTATGGCTACACCTTC. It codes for CAWSVGPGQHSNYGYTF.

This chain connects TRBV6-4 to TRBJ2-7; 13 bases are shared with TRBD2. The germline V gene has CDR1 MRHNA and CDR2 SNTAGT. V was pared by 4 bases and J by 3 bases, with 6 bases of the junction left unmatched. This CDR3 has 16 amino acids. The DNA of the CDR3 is TGTGCCAGCAGTGTCCCGGGACTAGCGGGGCTCTACGAGCAGTACTTC. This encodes CASSVPGLAGLYEQYF.

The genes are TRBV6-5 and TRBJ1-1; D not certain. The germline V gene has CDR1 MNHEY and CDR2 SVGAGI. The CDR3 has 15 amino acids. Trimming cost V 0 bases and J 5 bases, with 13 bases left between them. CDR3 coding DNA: TGTGCCAGCAGTTACTCGAAAAGGGTTGGAACTGAAGCTTTCTTT. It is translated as CASSYSKRVGTEAFF.

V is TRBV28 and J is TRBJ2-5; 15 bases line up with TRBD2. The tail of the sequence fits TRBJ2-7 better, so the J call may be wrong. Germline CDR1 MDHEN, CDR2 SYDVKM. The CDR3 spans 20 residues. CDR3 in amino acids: CASSLRRGRTSGRGTYEQYF. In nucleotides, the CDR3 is TGTGCCAGCAGTTTGCGACGAGGGAGGACTAGCGGGAGGGGAACCTACGAGCAGTACTTC.

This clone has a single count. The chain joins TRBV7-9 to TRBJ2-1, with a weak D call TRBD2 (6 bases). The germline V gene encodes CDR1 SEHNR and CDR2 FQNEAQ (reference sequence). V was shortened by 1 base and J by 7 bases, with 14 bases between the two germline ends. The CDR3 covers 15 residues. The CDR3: CASSLVPGTDNEQFF. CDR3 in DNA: TGTGCCAGCAGCTTAGTCCCAGGGACTGATAATGAGCAGTTCTTC.

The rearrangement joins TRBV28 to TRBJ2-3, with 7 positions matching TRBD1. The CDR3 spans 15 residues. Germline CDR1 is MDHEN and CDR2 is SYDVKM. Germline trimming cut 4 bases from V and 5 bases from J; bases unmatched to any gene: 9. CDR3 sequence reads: CASSYSGGVKDTQYF. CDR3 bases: TGTGCCAGCAGTTATTCAGGGGGAGTTAAAGATACGCAGTATTTT.

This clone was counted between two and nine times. The CDR3: CAISNTGGTEAFF. DNA for the CDR3: TGTGCCATCAGTAACACAGGGGGTACTGAAGCTTTCTTT. The chain uses TRBV10-3 and TRBJ1-1; 8 nucleotides agree with TRBD1. From germline, CDR1 is ENHRY and CDR2 SYGVKD. V shed 5 bases and J 5 bases; nucleotides not matched to a gene: 4. The CDR3 is 13 residues long.

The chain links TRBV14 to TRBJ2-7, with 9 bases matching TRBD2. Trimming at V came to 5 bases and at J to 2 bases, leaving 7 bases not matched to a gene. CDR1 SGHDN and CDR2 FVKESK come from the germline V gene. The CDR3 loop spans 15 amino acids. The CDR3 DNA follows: TGTGCCAGCAGCGCAGGGACTAGCAGGCCCTACGAGCAGTACTTC. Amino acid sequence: CASSAGTSRPYEQYF.

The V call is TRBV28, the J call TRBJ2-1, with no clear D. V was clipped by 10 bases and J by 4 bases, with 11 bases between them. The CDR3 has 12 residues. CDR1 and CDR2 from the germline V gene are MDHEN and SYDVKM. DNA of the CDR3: TGTGCCACCAGGATGGGGTACAATGAGCAGTTCTTC. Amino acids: CATRMGYNEQFF. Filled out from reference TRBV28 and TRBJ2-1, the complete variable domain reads DVKVTQSSRYLVKRTGEKVFLECVQDMDHENMFWYRQDPGLGLRLIYFSYDVKMKEKGDIPEGYSVSREKKERFSLILESASTNQTSMYLCATRMGYNEQFFGPGTRLTVL.